Shown below are 30 T cell receptor beta chains from a single sample sequenced in a study of Tregs in tolerant kidney transplant recipients. Sequencing was performed with immunoSEQ multiplex PCR; in TCRdb, only in-frame clones are kept and a portion is missing. The sample records 60,000 to 65,000 clones, under 98% being singletons. Sequencing used Tregs from blood, obtained before the transplant. The source is a human donor who received a combined kidney and bone marrow transplant.

The CDR3, as DNA: TGTGCCTGGAGTGTGACAGGGTTGGGCTACACCTTC. Its protein product is CAWSVTGLGYTF. V gene TRBV30 combines with J gene TRBJ1-2, with 7 bases lining up with TRBD1. Germline CDR1 reads GTSNPN; CDR2 reads SVGIG (reference sequence). V was pared by 0 bases and J by 8 bases, with 3 bases of the junction left unmatched. CDR3 length equals 12 residues.

The count of this clone is one. J is TRBJ1-1 and V is TRBV19, with D possibly TRBD1 on 5 matching bases. The germline CDR1 and CDR2 sequences are LNHDA and SQIVND (reference sequence). The CDR3 covers 13 residues. The germline V and J ends were trimmed by 3 bases and 7 bases, with 12 bases remaining between them. For the CDR3, the DNA is TGTGCCAGTAGTATGTGGGGGGTTGGTGAAGCTTTCTTT. Protein sequence: CASSMWGVGEAFF.

V usage is TRBV10-3 and J usage is TRBJ2-1, with 7 bases lining up with TRBD2. CDR1 and CDR2 (germline): ENHRY, SYGVKD. The CDR3 is 17 amino acids. The ends lost 0 bases at V and 0 bases at J; junction bases unmatched: 5. CDR3 sequence reads: CAISESPLAGSYNEQFF. CDR3 coding DNA: TGTGCCATCAGTGAGTCGCCGTTAGCGGGCTCCTACAATGAGCAGTTCTTC.

The chain joins TRBV5-1 to TRBJ2-1, with unresolved D. Germline lookup yields CDR1 SGHRS and CDR2 YFSETQ. This CDR3 has 14 residues. Trimming took off 0 bases at V and 8 bases at J, with 12 bases between the two ends. The CDR3 region has the DNA TGCGCCAGCAGCTTGGCCCCGGTCGTGGATGAGCAGTTCTTC. This translates into CASSLAPVVDEQFF.

The sample holds a few counts of this clone. V and J are TRBV20-1 and TRBJ1-1; tentative D call: TRBD1 (6 bases). Germline CDR1 reads DFQATT; CDR2 reads SNEGSKA (reference sequence). The CDR3 runs 11 residues. V was trimmed by 4 bases and J by 5 bases, leaving 8 bases between them. The CDR3 is CSATGQTEAFF. In nucleotides, the CDR3 is TGCAGTGCTACCGGACAGACTGAAGCTTTCTTT.

The chain uses TRBV28 and TRBJ2-7, with D perhaps matching TRBD1 (6 bases). V gave up 5 bases and J gave up 5 bases, with 16 bases separating them. The CDR3 spans 14 residues. Germline V gene lookup returns CDR1 MDHEN and CDR2 SYDVKM. As DNA, the CDR3 is TGTGCCAGCAGTCACCCCCGGACAGCTAACGAGCAGTACTTC. Translated, it gives CASSHPRTANEQYF.

J is TRBJ2-7 and V is TRBV4-2; no clear D. There are 13 residues in the CDR3. The V gene's germline CDR1 is LGHNA and CDR2 YNFKEQ. V dropped 0 bases and J dropped 2 bases, with 5 bases sitting between them. The CDR3 region has the DNA TGTGCCAGCAGCCAAGATCTAGCCTACGAGCAGTACTTC. It specifies CASSQDLAYEQYF.

This clone is a singleton in its sample. The V call is TRBV30, the J call TRBJ2-5, with 7 bases that match TRBD2. Germline lookup yields CDR1 GTSNPN and CDR2 SVGIG (reference sequence). V gave up 2 bases and J gave up 7 bases; unmatched junction bases: 4. This CDR3 has 12 residues. Here the CDR3 DNA reads TGTGCCTGGAGTCCCAGGGAGGGGACCCAGTACTTC. Protein: CAWSPREGTQYF.

V is TRBV2 and J is TRBJ1-5; no firm D call. The CDR3 is made up of 16 amino acids. V was shortened by 4 bases and J by 2 bases, with 15 bases between the two germline ends. CDR1 and CDR2 (germline): SNHLY, FYNNEI. DNA for the CDR3: TGTGCCAGCAGTGGCATTGGTGTCCGGGGCAATCAGCCCCAGCATTTT. Protein product: CASSGIGVRGNQPQHF.

The chain uses TRBV7-2 and TRBJ2-4, with 11 bases identical to TRBD2. J lost 3 bases, V lost 1 base, and 5 bases had no gene match. This CDR3 spans 17 amino acids. Germline loops: CDR1 SGHTA, CDR2 FQGNSA. CDR3 region: CASSLVRTSGYKNIQYF. Written as DNA, the CDR3 is TGTGCCAGCAGCTTAGTTAGGACTAGCGGGTACAAAAACATTCAGTACTTC. Full variable domain (missing parts from reference TRBV7-2 and TRBJ2-4): GAGVSQSPSNKVTEKGKDVELRCDPISGHTALYWYRQSLGQGLEFLIYFQGNSAPDKSGLPSDRFSAERTGGSVSTLTIQRTQQEDSAVYLCASSLVRTSGYKNIQYFGAGTRLSVL.

V and J are TRBV4-3 and TRBJ2-7; 9 nucleotides line up with TRBD2. V lost 4 bases and J lost 0; bases outside the gene matches: 19. From germline, CDR1 is LGHNA and CDR2 YSLEER. The CDR3 loop spans 20 amino acids. The CDR3 nucleotides are TGCGCCAGCAGCCTACGCCTGATGAGCGGGGGGTCACCTCTCTCCTACGAGCAGTACTTC. It specifies CASSLRLMSGGSPLSYEQYF.

This chain joins TRBV5-4 and TRBJ2-4; possible D gene TRBD1, 6 bases. The V end lost 4 bases, the J end lost 2 bases, and 16 bases lay between the germline ends. Germline V lookup: CDR1 SGHNT, CDR2 YYREEE (reference sequence). The CDR3 extends over 16 amino acids. For the CDR3, the DNA is TGTGCCAGCAGCACCACCGGACAGACCACCAAAAACATTCAGTACTTC. Translated: CASSTTGQTTKNIQYF.

The rearrangement links TRBV30 to TRBJ2-7, with D unresolved. The germline V gene encodes CDR1 GTSNPN and CDR2 SVGIG (reference sequence). This CDR3 region has 14 residues. Trimming stripped 3 bases from V and 3 bases from J, with 15 bases between. CDR3 loop: CAWRISGSGYEQYF. The CDR3 DNA is TGTGCCTGGAGGATTTCGGGTTCCGGCTACGAGCAGTACTTC.

The chain joins TRBV13 to TRBJ2-7; 7 bases are shared with TRBD1. CDR3 length: 16 amino acids. V shed 3 bases, J shed 0 bases, and the junction held 8 bases outside the gene matches. Per germline, CDR1 PRHDT and CDR2 FYEKMQ (reference sequence). CDR3 DNA sequence: TGTGCCAGCAGCTTCCGACAGGGCTCCAGCTCCTACGAGCAGTACTTC. It translates to CASSFRQGSSSYEQYF.

This clone was seen once. The chain couples TRBV27 to TRBJ1-2, with TRBD1 matching 7 bases. J lost 7 bases, V lost 3 bases, and 5 bases had no gene match. From germline, CDR1 is MNHEY and CDR2 SMNVEV (reference sequence). This CDR3 comprises 13 residues. The CDR3: CASSFQGGRGYTF. CDR3 nucleotides: TGTGCCAGCAGTTTTCAAGGGGGCCGTGGCTACACCTTC.

This sequence joins TRBV7-9 and TRBJ1-6; TRBD1 matches at 7 bases. CDR1 SEHNR and CDR2 FQNEAQ come from the germline V gene (reference sequence). This CDR3 comprises 13 residues. The trim removed 1 base at V and 11 bases at J, leaving 2 bases unmatched. CDR3 bases: TGTGCCAGCAGCTTAGGTCAGGGGGCACCCCTCCACTTT. This codes for CASSLGQGAPLHF.

The chain joins TRBV6-1 to TRBJ1-2; a weak D match, TRBD1 (5 bases). CDR1 is MNHNS, CDR2 SASEGT, per germline. The V gene lost 11 bases and the J gene lost 4 bases, with 8 bases spanning the gap. The CDR3 covers 10 residues. CDR3 protein: CASRAYGYTF. The CDR3 DNA sequence: TGTGCCTCCAGGGCCTATGGCTACACCTTC.

This clone appeared a few times. The V call is TRBV5-1, the J call TRBJ2-5, with 9 nucleotides matching TRBD1. Trimming removed 4 bases from V and 5 bases from J; junction bases left unmatched: 6. The length of the CDR3 is 14 residues. Germline V gene lookup returns CDR1 SGHRS and CDR2 YFSETQ. The CDR3 sequence is CASSPDRGGETQYF. In DNA, the CDR3 is TGCGCCAGCAGCCCGGACAGGGGAGGTGAGACCCAGTACTTC.

The chain employs TRBV7-8 and TRBJ1-2; D gene unclear. Trimming removed 1 base at V and 4 bases at J, with 10 bases between. This CDR3 has 14 residues. Germline V gene data show CDR1 as SGHVS and CDR2 as FQNEAQ. CDR3 residues: CASSLVGRGYGYTF. In DNA, the CDR3 is TGTGCCAGCAGCTTAGTAGGACGGGGCTATGGCTACACCTTC. The whole variable domain, remainder taken from reference TRBV7-8 and TRBJ1-2, is GAGVSQSPRYKVAKRGQDVALRCDPISGHVSLFWYQQALGQGPEFLTYFQNEAQLDKSGLPSDRFFAERPEGSVSTLKIQRTQQEDSAVYLCASSLVGRGYGYTFGSGTRLTVV.

The CDR3 bases are TGTGCCTCGGCGGAGGCTCCCGGGTATGGCTACACCTTC. Translated, it gives CASAEAPGYGYTF. The J gene is TRBJ1-2, the V gene TRBV10-3; no definite D call. CDR3 length equals 13 residues. Germline-derived CDR1 and CDR2 are ENHRY and SYGVKD. The ends were cut back, 11 bases at V and 5 bases at J, with 18 bases in the middle.

The chain employs TRBV7-2 and TRBJ1-4; 7 bases agree with TRBD1. Germline trimming cut 1 base from V and 5 bases from J; bases unmatched to any gene: 10. The CDR3 is 17 residues long. Germline CDR1 SGHTA, CDR2 FQGNSA. CDR3 DNA: TGTGCCAGCAGCTTAGAAATGACAGGGTGGCGAAATGAAAAACTGTTTTTT. It translates to CASSLEMTGWRNEKLFF.

This chain joins TRBV18 and TRBJ2-3, with 7 bases that match TRBD2. This CDR3 has 15 amino acids. V dropped 3 bases and J dropped 4; count of bases not matched to a gene: 7. Per germline, CDR1 KGHSH and CDR2 LQKENI. CDR3 nucleotides: TGTGCCAGCTCACCGTCGGCGGGAGTGGCAGATACGCAGTATTTT. Encoded protein: CASSPSAGVADTQYF.

V usage is TRBV18 and J usage is TRBJ2-4; 7 bases align to TRBD1. The CDR3 length is 14 residues. Trimming took 3 bases from V and 5 from J; bases not matched to a gene: 4. Germline CDR1 KGHSH, CDR2 LQKENI. Here the CDR3 reads CASSPRQGENIQYF. CDR3 in DNA: TGTGCCAGCTCACCCAGGCAGGGGGAAAACATTCAGTACTTC.

The rearrangement uses TRBV5-1 and TRBJ2-1, with 12 bases identical to TRBD2. This CDR3 contains 17 residues. Unmatched junction bases numbered 4, after V lost 3 bases and J lost 0 bases. The germline gives CDR1 SGHRS, CDR2 YFSETQ. CDR3 in amino acids: CASSSGLAGASYNEQFF. As DNA, the CDR3 is TGCGCCAGCAGCTCGGGACTAGCGGGCGCCTCCTACAATGAGCAGTTCTTC.

As DNA, the CDR3 is TGTGCCAGCTTGAGGATCCTGGCAGATACGCAGTATTTT. Its translation: CASLRILADTQYF. The chain is built from TRBV5-8 and TRBJ2-3; no clear D gene. V gave up 7 bases and J gave up 4 bases, with 13 bases separating them. Germline CDR1 reads SGHTS; CDR2 reads YDEGEE. CDR3 length: 13 residues. Complete variable domain (other parts from reference TRBV5-8 and TRBJ2-3): EAGVTQSPTHLIKTRGQQATLRCSPISGHTSVYWYQQALGLGLQFLLWYDEGEERNRGNFPPRFSGRQFPNYSSELNVNALELEDSALYLCASLRILADTQYFGPGTRLTVL.

The CDR3 nucleotides read TGTGCTAGTGGTTTGTCCGAACTAGCGGGTGGTTCGCATTCTGGGGCCAACGTCCTGACTTTC. It encodes CASGLSELAGGSHSGANVLTF. This chain uses TRBV12-5 with TRBJ2-6, with TRBD2 matching over 9 bases. The germline V gene encodes CDR1 LGHNT and CDR2 FRNRAP. This CDR3 comprises 21 residues. With 2 bases clipped from V and 1 base from J, the junction kept 15 bases outside the gene matches.

V is TRBV7-2 and J is TRBJ2-2, with D tentatively TRBD1 (5 bases). V lost 5 bases and J lost 6, with 16 bases in between. The CDR3 totals 15 residues. The germline gives CDR1 SGHTA, CDR2 FQGNSA. CDR3 sequence: CASSHRARAAGELFF. In DNA form, the CDR3 reads TGTGCCAGCAGCCACCGGGCCAGGGCCGCCGGGGAGCTGTTTTTT.

The V gene is TRBV11-2, the J gene TRBJ2-1; TRBD2 agrees at 13 bases. The CDR3 runs to 15 residues. V was pared by 1 base and J by 15 bases, with 9 bases of the junction left unmatched. CDR1 is SGHAT and CDR2 is FQNNGV in the germline V gene. The CDR3 DNA reads as TGTGCCAGCAGCTTAGTGGGAACTAGCGGGGGGGGTCCGTTCTTC. As protein: CASSLVGTSGGGPFF. The entire variable domain, with the rest obtained from reference TRBV11-2 and TRBJ2-1, is as follows: EAGVAQSPRYKIIEKRQSVAFWCNPISGHATLYWYQQILGQGPKLLIQFQNNGVVDDSQLPKDRFSAERLKGVDSTLKIQPAKLEDSAVYLCASSLVGTSGGGPFFGPGTRLTVL.

The chain carries TRBV29-1 and TRBJ2-3; 12 nucleotides align to TRBD2. J gave up 7 bases and V 6 bases, and 11 bases lay outside the gene matches. The CDR3 runs to 15 residues. Germline V gives CDR1 SQVTM, CDR2 ANQGSEA. This CDR3 reads CSVLTSGGLSNTQYF. In DNA, the CDR3 is TGCAGCGTCCTGACTAGCGGGGGTTTATCAAATACGCAGTATTTT.

The rearrangement joins TRBV18 to TRBJ1-5, with D maybe TRBD1 (6 bases). This CDR3 is built from 16 residues. Trimming removed 6 bases at V and 2 bases at J, with 17 bases between. The germline V gene has CDR1 KGHSH and CDR2 LQKENI. The CDR3 loop is CASSPASRGGNQPQHF. The CDR3 bases are TGTGCCAGCTCGCCAGCGTCCAGGGGCGGCAATCAGCCCCAGCATTTT.